The clone carrying this T cell receptor beta chain was picked up one time. Trimming removed 5 bases from V and 0 bases from J, with 11 bases in between. This CDR3 region has 15 residues. Per the germline V gene, CDR1 is MDHEN and CDR2 is SYDVKM. This sample is part of a study of blood T cell repertoires in COVID-19. Measured with immunoSEQ multiplex PCR; TCRdb has only the in-frame clones, and not every one. This sample has over 150,000 clones, with about 90% found just once. The clonotype comes from a man in his fifties or sixties with acute or convalescent COVID-19. The V and J genes are TRBV28 and TRBJ2-1; possibly TRBD2 for D (6 bases). The specimen sequenced was peripheral blood. The CDR3 spells CASSPGGNSYNEQFF. The DNA for the CDR3 is TGTGCCAGCAGTCCGGGCGGGAACTCCTACAATGAGCAGTTCTTC.